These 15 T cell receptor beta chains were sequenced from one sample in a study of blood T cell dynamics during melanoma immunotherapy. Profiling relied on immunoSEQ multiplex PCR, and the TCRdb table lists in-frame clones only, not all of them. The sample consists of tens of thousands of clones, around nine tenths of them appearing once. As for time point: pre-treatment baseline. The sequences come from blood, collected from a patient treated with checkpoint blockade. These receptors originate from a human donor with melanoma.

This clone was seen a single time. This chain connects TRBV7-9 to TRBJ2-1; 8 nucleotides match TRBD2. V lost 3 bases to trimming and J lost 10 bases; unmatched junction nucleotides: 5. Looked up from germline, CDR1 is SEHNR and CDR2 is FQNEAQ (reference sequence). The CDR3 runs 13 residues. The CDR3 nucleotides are TGTGCCAGCAGCTTGGGGACTAGTGGGGAGCAGTTCTTC. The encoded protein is CASSLGTSGEQFF.

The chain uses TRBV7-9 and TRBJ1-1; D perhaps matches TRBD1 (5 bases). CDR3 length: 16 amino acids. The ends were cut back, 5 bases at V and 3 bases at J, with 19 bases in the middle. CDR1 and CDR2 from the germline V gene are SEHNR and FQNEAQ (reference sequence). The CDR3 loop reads CASSQAGRGRDTEAFF. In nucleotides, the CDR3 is TGTGCCAGCAGCCAAGCGGGTCGGGGACGGGACACTGAAGCTTTCTTT. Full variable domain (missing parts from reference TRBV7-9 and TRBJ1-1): DTGVSQNPRHKITKRGQNVTFRCDPISEHNRLYWYRQTLGQGPEFLTYFQNEAQLEKSRLLSDRFSAERPKGSFSTLEIQRTEQGDSAMYLCASSQAGRGRDTEAFFGQGTRLTVV.

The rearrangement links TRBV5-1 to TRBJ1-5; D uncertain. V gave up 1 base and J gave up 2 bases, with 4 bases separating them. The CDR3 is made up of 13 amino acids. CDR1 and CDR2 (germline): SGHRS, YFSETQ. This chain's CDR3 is CASSLTGNQPQHF. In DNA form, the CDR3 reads TGCGCCAGCAGCTTGACAGGCAATCAGCCCCAGCATTTT.

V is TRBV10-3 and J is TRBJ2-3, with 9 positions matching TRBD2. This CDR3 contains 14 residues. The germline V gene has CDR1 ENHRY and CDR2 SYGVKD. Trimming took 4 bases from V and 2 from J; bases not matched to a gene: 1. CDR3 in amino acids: CAISGLAATDTQYF. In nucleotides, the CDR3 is TGTGCCATCAGTGGACTAGCGGCCACAGATACGCAGTATTTT.

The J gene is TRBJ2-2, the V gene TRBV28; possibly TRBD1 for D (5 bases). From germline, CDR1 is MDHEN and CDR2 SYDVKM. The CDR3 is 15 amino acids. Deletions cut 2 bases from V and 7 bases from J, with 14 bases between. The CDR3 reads CASSLGRVSGGELFF. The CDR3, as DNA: TGTGCCAGCAGTTTAGGCAGGGTCAGTGGCGGGGAGCTGTTTTTT.

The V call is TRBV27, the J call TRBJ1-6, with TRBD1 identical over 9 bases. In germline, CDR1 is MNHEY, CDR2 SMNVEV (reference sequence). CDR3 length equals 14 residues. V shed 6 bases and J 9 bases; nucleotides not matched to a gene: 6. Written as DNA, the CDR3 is TGTGCCAGCAGCAGGGACAGGGAAAGTTCACCCCTCCACTTT. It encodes CASSRDRESSPLHF.

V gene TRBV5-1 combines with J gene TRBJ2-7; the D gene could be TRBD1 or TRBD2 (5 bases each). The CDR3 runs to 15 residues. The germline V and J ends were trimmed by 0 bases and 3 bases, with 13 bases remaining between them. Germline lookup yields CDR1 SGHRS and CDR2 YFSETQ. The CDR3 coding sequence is TGCGCCAGCAGCTTGGAGTTGGGACGGAGCTACGAGCAGTACTTC. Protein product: CASSLELGRSYEQYF.

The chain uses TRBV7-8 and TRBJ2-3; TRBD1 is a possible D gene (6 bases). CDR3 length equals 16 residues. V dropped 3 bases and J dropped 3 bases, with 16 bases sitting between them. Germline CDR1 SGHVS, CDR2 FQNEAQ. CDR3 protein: CASSFWPLGATDTQYF. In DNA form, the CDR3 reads TGTGCCAGCAGCTTTTGGCCCCTGGGGGCAACAGATACGCAGTATTTT.

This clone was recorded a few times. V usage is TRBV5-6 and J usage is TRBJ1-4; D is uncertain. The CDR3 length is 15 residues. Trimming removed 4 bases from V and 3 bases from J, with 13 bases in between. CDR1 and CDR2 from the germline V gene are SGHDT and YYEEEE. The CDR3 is CASSHRAVPNEKLFF. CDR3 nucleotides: TGTGCCAGCAGCCATAGGGCAGTGCCTAATGAAAAACTGTTTTTT. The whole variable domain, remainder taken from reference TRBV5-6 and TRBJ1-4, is DAGVTQSPTHLIKTRGQQVTLRCSPKSGHDTVSWYQQALGQGPQFIFQYYEEEERQRGNFPDRFSGHQFPNYSSELNVNALLLGDSALYLCASSHRAVPNEKLFFGSGTQLSVL.

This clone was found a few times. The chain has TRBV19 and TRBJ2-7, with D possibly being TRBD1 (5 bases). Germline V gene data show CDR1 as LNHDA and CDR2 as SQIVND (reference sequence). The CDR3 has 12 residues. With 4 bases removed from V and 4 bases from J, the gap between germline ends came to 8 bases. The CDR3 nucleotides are TGTGCCAGTAGTAGGGGCCAGTACGAGCAGTACTTC. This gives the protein CASSRGQYEQYF. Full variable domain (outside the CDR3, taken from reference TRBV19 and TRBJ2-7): DGGITQSPKYLFRKEGQNVTLSCEQNLNHDAMYWYRQDPGQGLRLIYYSQIVNDFQKGDIAEGYSVSREKKESFPLTVTSAQKNPTAFYLCASSRGQYEQYFGPGTRLTVT.

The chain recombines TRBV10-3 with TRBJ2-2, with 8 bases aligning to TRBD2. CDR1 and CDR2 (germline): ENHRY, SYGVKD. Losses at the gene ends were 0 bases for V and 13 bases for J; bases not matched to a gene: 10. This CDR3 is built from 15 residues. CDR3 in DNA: TGTGCCATCAGTGAGTCGACCGGGAGGGCCAGGCGGCTGTTTTTT. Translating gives CAISESTGRARRLFF.

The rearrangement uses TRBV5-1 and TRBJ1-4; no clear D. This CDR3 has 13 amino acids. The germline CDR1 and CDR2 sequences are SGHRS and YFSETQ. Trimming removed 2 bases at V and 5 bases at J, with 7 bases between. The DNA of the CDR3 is TGCGCCAGCAGCTTAGACCCAAATGAAAAACTGTTTTTT. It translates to CASSLDPNEKLFF.

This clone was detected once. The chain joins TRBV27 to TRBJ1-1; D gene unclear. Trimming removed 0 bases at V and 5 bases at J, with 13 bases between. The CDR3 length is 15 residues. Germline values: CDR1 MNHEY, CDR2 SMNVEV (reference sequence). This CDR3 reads CASSLSVSARTEAFF. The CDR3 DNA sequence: TGTGCCAGCAGTTTATCTGTCAGTGCCAGGACTGAAGCTTTCTTT.

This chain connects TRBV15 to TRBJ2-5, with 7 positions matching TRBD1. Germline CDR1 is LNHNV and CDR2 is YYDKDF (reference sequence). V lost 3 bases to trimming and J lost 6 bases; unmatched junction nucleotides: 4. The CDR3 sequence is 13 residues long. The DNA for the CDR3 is TGTGCCACCAGCAGTCCACAGGGGAAGACCCAGTACTTC. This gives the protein CATSSPQGKTQYF.

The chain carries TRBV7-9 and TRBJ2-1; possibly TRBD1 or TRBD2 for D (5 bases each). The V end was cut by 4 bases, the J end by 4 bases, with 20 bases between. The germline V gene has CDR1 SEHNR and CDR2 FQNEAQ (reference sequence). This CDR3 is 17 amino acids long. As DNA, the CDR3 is TGTGCCAGCAGCTGGCCCCGAGCTAGGAGGACATACAATGAGCAGTTCTTC. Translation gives CASSWPRARRTYNEQFF.